A selection of T cell receptor beta chains follows, all from one sample in a study of beta chain features in type 1 diabetes. Sequencing was performed with immunoSEQ multiplex PCR; in TCRdb, only in-frame clones are kept and a portion is missing. The sample lists tens of thousands of clones; approximately 70% were seen once. Material: Tregs from blood. All receptors come from a woman younger than 30 with type 1 diabetes. Each CDR3 is given with its conserved first and last residue. Fields, in order: D gene, J gene, clone size, V gene, CDR3 DNA, CDR3 protein. D genes are given only for firm matches. The size of a clone is reported for some rows only, either as once, few or many, or as a class for expanded clones.

d_call: TRBD1
j_call: TRBJ2-3
clone_size: few
v_call: TRBV18
cdr3_nt: TGTGCCAGCTCACCTTCTCCTACAGGGGCAGATACGCAGTATTTT
cdr3_aa: CASSPSPTGADTQYF

d_call: TRBD2
j_call: TRBJ2-3
clone_size: NA
v_call: TRBV4-3
cdr3_nt: TGCGCCAGCAGCCAAGATTATTTTTCCCGGCTAGCGGGGGGAGATACGCAGTATTTT
cdr3_aa: CASSQDYFSRLAGGDTQYF

d_call: NA
j_call: TRBJ2-3
clone_size: few
v_call: TRBV7-9
cdr3_nt: TGTGCCAGCAGCCGAAGCTCCGGGTGGGGCACAGATACGCAGTATTTT
cdr3_aa: CASSRSSGWGTDTQYF

d_call: NA
j_call: TRBJ2-7
clone_size: NA
v_call: TRBV6-6
cdr3_nt: TGTGCCAGCAGTTATCGCTTTGACAGGTTAAACGAGCAGTACTTC
cdr3_aa: CASSYRFDRLNEQYF

d_call: NA
j_call: TRBJ1-5
clone_size: NA
v_call: TRBV19
cdr3_nt: TGTGCCAGTAGCCGGCGGGCTCAGCCCCAGCATTTT
cdr3_aa: CASSRRAQPQHF

d_call: TRBD1
j_call: TRBJ1-2
clone_size: NA
v_call: TRBV29-1
cdr3_nt: TGCAGCGTTGACTGGGGGACAGGGTATAGCTACACCTTC
cdr3_aa: CSVDWGTGYSYTF

d_call: NA
j_call: TRBJ1-2
clone_size: NA
v_call: TRBV4-1
cdr3_nt: TGCGCCAGCAGCCAAGATCGGGGTGGGTACTATGGCTACACCTTC
cdr3_aa: CASSQDRGGYYGYTF

d_call: NA
j_call: TRBJ1-4
clone_size: NA
v_call: TRBV18
cdr3_nt: TGTGCCAGCTCAGCAGGGGTAACTAATGAAAAACTGTTTTTT
cdr3_aa: CASSAGVTNEKLFF

d_call: NA
j_call: TRBJ2-1
clone_size: few
v_call: TRBV5-1
cdr3_nt: TGCGCCAGCAGCTTGGTTCTAGCAGCCTACAATGAGCAGTTCTTC
cdr3_aa: CASSLVLAAYNEQFF

d_call: TRBD2
j_call: TRBJ2-1
clone_size: NA
v_call: TRBV7-2
cdr3_nt: TGTGCCAGCAGCTTATGGGCTCGCCGGGGGGGTGAGCAGTTCTTC
cdr3_aa: CASSLWARRGGEQFF

d_call: NA
j_call: TRBJ2-3
clone_size: NA
v_call: TRBV7-9
cdr3_nt: TGTGCCAGCAGCTCGATAGCAGATACGCAGTATTTT
cdr3_aa: CASSSIADTQYF

d_call: TRBD2
j_call: TRBJ2-1
clone_size: NA
v_call: TRBV29-1
cdr3_nt: TGCAGCGTTCTAAGCCCTAGCGGGAGGCGTTCCTACAATGAGCAGTTCTTC
cdr3_aa: CSVLSPSGRRSYNEQFF

d_call: TRBD2
j_call: TRBJ2-3
clone_size: NA
v_call: TRBV5-4
cdr3_nt: TGTGCCAGCAGCCCCCCGACTAGCGGGGGGGCAGGCACGCAGTATTTT
cdr3_aa: CASSPPTSGGAGTQYF

d_call: NA
j_call: TRBJ2-7
clone_size: few
v_call: TRBV7-2
cdr3_nt: TGTGCCAGCAGCTTTACAGCGGCTTCCTCCTACGAGCAGTACTTC
cdr3_aa: CASSFTAASSYEQYF

d_call: TRBD1
j_call: TRBJ1-5
clone_size: few
v_call: TRBV18
cdr3_nt: TGTGCCAGCTCACTAACAGGGGGCGATCAGCCCCAGCATTTT
cdr3_aa: CASSLTGGDQPQHF

d_call: NA
j_call: TRBJ2-7
clone_size: NA
v_call: TRBV6-6
cdr3_nt: TGTGCCAGCAGCAGACAGGCGGGGGCCTACGAGCAGTACTTC
cdr3_aa: CASSRQAGAYEQYF